Below, 23 T cell receptor beta chains from the same sample are listed, as sequenced in a study of cytomegalovirus exposure and HLA in healthy donors listed by TCRdb under 2017. Libraries were built with the immunoSEQ multiplex PCR assay. A mixture of 60 forward primers for TCR Vbeta segments and 13 reverse primers for TCR Jbeta segments was used in the multiplex PCR. TCRdb stores this immuneACCESS table with in-frame sequences only. Part of the clones is absent; in the studies checked, under half of the shortfall reflects unresolved V genes, and no reason is known for the rest. In all, the sample holds fewer than 200,000 clones, and approximately 81% of those were seen once. In total, the top ten clones hold approximately 1.6% of the sample. Sample: PBMCs. These receptors were obtained from a male donor in good health and CMV-seronegative.

This chain uses TRBV9 with TRBJ1-5; D possibly corresponds to TRBD1 (5 bases). CDR1 is SGDLS and CDR2 is YYNGEE in the germline V gene. The CDR3 consists of 14 residues. The ends were cut back, 1 base at V and 3 bases at J, with 8 bases in the middle. The CDR3 region has the DNA TGTGCCAGCAGCGTATGGGGCACCAATCAGCCCCAGCATTTT. Translated: CASSVWGTNQPQHF.

The chain recombines TRBV19 with TRBJ1-2; D not certain. The germline CDR1 and CDR2 sequences are LNHDA and SQIVND (reference sequence). CDR3 length: 16 residues. V gave up 3 bases and J gave up 4 bases, with 18 bases separating them. The CDR3, as DNA: TGTGCCAGTAGTATTTTGGGAGGAAGGGCGGCCTATGGCTACACCTTC. Encoded protein: CASSILGGRAAYGYTF.

The J gene is TRBJ2-1, the V gene TRBV15; D is possibly TRBD1 (6 bases). CDR3 length: 16 residues. Germline V lookup: CDR1 LNHNV, CDR2 YYDKDF (reference sequence). V dropped 3 bases and J dropped 0 bases, with 12 bases sitting between them. The CDR3 reads CATSRDTGSSYNEQFF. The CDR3 region has the DNA TGTGCCACCAGCAGGGATACAGGGAGCTCCTACAATGAGCAGTTCTTC.

The count of this clone is one. The chain recombines TRBV5-5 with TRBJ1-5; D gene unclear. CDR1 and CDR2 from the germline V gene are SGHKS and YYEKEE (reference sequence). This CDR3 is built from 14 residues. V gave up 3 bases and J gave up 4 bases, with 11 bases separating them. This CDR3 reads CASSYGRENQPQHF. The DNA for the CDR3 is TGTGCCAGCAGCTACGGACGGGAAAATCAGCCCCAGCATTTT.

The gene calls are TRBV7-8 and TRBJ1-4; D is perhaps TRBD1 (5 bases). V shed 4 bases and J shed 0 bases, with 12 bases lying between them. The length of the CDR3 is 16 residues. CDR1 and CDR2 (germline): SGHVS, FQNEAQ. Written as DNA, the CDR3 is TGTGCCAGCAGCTCTAAAAAGACAGCAACTAATGAAAAACTGTTTTTT. Protein product: CASSSKKTATNEKLFF.

The genes are TRBV15 and TRBJ2-7; possible D gene TRBD2, 5 bases. This CDR3 region has 14 residues. V was clipped by 1 base and J by 3 bases, with 10 bases between them. Germline CDR1 reads LNHNV; CDR2 reads YYDKDF (reference sequence). In DNA form, the CDR3 reads TGTGCCACCAGCAGAGGGAGCGGAGGCTACGAGCAGTACTTC. It yields the protein CATSRGSGGYEQYF.

V gene TRBV27 combines with J gene TRBJ2-7, with 8 bases lining up with TRBD2. The CDR3 is made up of 16 amino acids. Germline V gives CDR1 MNHEY, CDR2 SMNVEV (reference sequence). With V trimmed by 2 bases and J by 2 bases, 8 bases remained unmatched. CDR3 nucleotide sequence: TGTGCCAGCAGTTTAAGTGGCGGGAGGAATGCCTACGAGCAGTACTTC. It translates to CASSLSGGRNAYEQYF.

CDR3 sequence: CASSLTSGGAVELFF. CDR3 bases: TGCGCCAGCAGCTTGACTAGCGGGGGGGCCGTGGAGCTGTTTTTT. The genes are TRBV5-1 and TRBJ2-2, with 13 bases lining up with TRBD2. The CDR3 contains 15 residues. The V and J ends lost 1 base and 10 bases, in that order; junction bases with no gene match: 4. Per germline, CDR1 SGHRS and CDR2 YFSETQ.

This sequence joins TRBV9 and TRBJ2-2; D might be TRBD1 (7 bases). Germline CDR1 is SGDLS and CDR2 is YYNGEE. Trimming stripped 3 bases from V and 5 bases from J, with 14 bases between. CDR3 length equals 15 residues. The CDR3: CASSDWTGGTGELFF. CDR3 bases: TGTGCCAGCAGCGACTGGACAGGAGGGACCGGGGAGCTGTTTTTT.

The sample holds a few counts of this clone. The rearrangement links TRBV18 to TRBJ2-7, with 10 bases aligning to TRBD2. The CDR3 is made up of 14 amino acids. The germline CDR1 and CDR2 sequences are KGHSH and LQKENI. The V gene end was trimmed by 3 bases and the J gene end by 10 bases; junction bases not matched to a gene: 9. CDR3 DNA: TGTGCCAGCTCACCCCAGCGGGGGGGCCTTGATCAGTACTTC. This codes for CASSPQRGGLDQYF.

The chain couples TRBV25-1 to TRBJ1-2, with D unresolved. CDR1 is MGHDK, CDR2 SYGVNS, per germline. There are 15 residues in the CDR3. Trimming left V 7 bases short and J 4 bases short, with 19 bases between. CDR3 DNA: TGTGCCAGCACACCGAACCGAGTCCTATCCTATGGCTACACCTTC. It yields the protein CASTPNRVLSYGYTF.

V usage is TRBV7-3 and J usage is TRBJ2-3; possibly TRBD1 for D (5 bases). The CDR3 covers 14 residues. Germline CDR1 reads SGHTA; CDR2 reads FQGTGA. The V gene lost 5 bases and the J gene lost 4 bases, with 13 bases spanning the gap. As DNA, the CDR3 is TGTGCCAGCAGCCGCCAGGGCACGGCAGATACGCAGTATTTT. Protein sequence: CASSRQGTADTQYF. Combining the CDR3 with reference TRBV7-3 and TRBJ2-3 gives the whole variable domain GAGVSQTPSNKVTEKGKYVELRCDPISGHTALYWYRQSLGQGPEFLIYFQGTGAADDSGLPNDRFFAVRPEGSVSTLKIQRTERGDSAVYLCASSRQGTADTQYFGPGTRLTVL.

This sequence joins TRBV19 and TRBJ2-7; unclear D gene. Trimming pared 5 bases from V and 3 bases from J, leaving 11 bases between. Germline CDR1 and CDR2: LNHDA and SQIVND (reference sequence). CDR3 length: 13 residues. CDR3 region: CASSPRQDYEQYF. The DNA for the CDR3 is TGTGCCAGTAGTCCACGACAAGACTACGAGCAGTACTTC.

The chain uses TRBV7-9 and TRBJ1-5; TRBD1 agrees at 9 bases. V trimming: 6 bases; J trimming: 7 bases; junction bases outside the gene matches: 16. CDR3 length: 17 residues. The germline CDR1 and CDR2 sequences are SEHNR and FQNEAQ (reference sequence). The CDR3 reads CASSSSNRDRVGQPQHF. Written as DNA, the CDR3 is TGTGCCAGCAGTTCTTCAAACCGGGACAGGGTTGGACAGCCCCAGCATTTT.

J is TRBJ2-7 and V is TRBV7-2; weak D call: TRBD2 (5 bases). The CDR3 is made up of 13 amino acids. In germline, CDR1 is SGHTA, CDR2 FQGNSA. V lost 2 bases and J lost 2, with 7 bases in between. CDR3 sequence reads: CASSLKAAYEQYF. The CDR3 DNA reads TGTGCCAGCAGCTTAAAAGCGGCCTACGAGCAGTACTTC. The entire variable domain, with the rest obtained from reference TRBV7-2 and TRBJ2-7, is as follows: GAGVSQSPSNKVTEKGKDVELRCDPISGHTALYWYRQSLGQGLEFLIYFQGNSAPDKSGLPSDRFSAERTGGSVSTLTIQRTQQEDSAVYLCASSLKAAYEQYFGPGTRLTVT.

V and J are TRBV6-4 and TRBJ2-5; TRBD2 aligns across 8 bases. CDR1 and CDR2 (germline): MRHNA, SNTAGT. The J segment lost 2 bases and the V segment lost 6 bases, leaving 8 bases of the junction unmatched. The CDR3 has 15 residues. The CDR3 nucleotides read TGTGCCAGCAGCCCAGGACTAGCCTTTCAAGAGACCCAGTACTTC. Translating gives CASSPGLAFQETQYF.

V and J are TRBV7-2 and TRBJ1-2; D is perhaps TRBD1 (6 bases). Deletions cut 2 bases from V and 6 bases from J, with 25 bases between. The CDR3 is made up of 18 amino acids. Germline assignment: CDR1 SGHTA and CDR2 FQGNSA. Here the CDR3 DNA reads TGTGCCAGCAGCTTATTGGGGGCCGCGGCAGGGCAAAGTCATGGCTACACCTTC. Translated, it gives CASSLLGAAAGQSHGYTF.

The V and J genes are TRBV29-1 and TRBJ1-3; perhaps TRBD1 as D (6 bases). The CDR3 runs 18 residues. With 5 bases removed from V and 0 bases from J, the gap between germline ends came to 23 bases. Germline V CDR1 and CDR2: SQVTM, ANQGSEA. The CDR3 sequence: CSVSETGAYSHSGNTIYF. In DNA form, the CDR3 reads TGCAGCGTTTCGGAGACAGGCGCCTATTCCCACTCTGGAAACACCATATATTTT.

This clone was detected once. The rearrangement uses TRBV5-4 and TRBJ2-5, with 10 nucleotides matching TRBD2. The J segment lost 2 bases and the V segment lost 1 base, leaving 2 bases of the junction unmatched. The CDR3 has 15 amino acids. CDR1 SGHNT and CDR2 YYREEE come from the germline V gene (reference sequence). CDR3 region: CASSLRTSGQETQYF. The CDR3 nucleotides read TGTGCCAGCAGCTTGAGGACTAGCGGTCAAGAGACCCAGTACTTC.

The rearrangement uses TRBV18 and TRBJ2-7; maybe TRBD2 (5 bases). V lost 3 bases and J lost 3, with 12 bases in between. The CDR3 contains 14 residues. Germline V CDR1 and CDR2: KGHSH, LQKENI. CDR3 amino acids: CASSPRDVGYEQYF. The DNA of the CDR3 is TGTGCCAGCTCACCGAGGGATGTCGGCTACGAGCAGTACTTC.

The chain recombines TRBV7-2 with TRBJ2-3; TRBD1 matches at 10 bases. V lost 4 bases to trimming and J lost 1 base; unmatched junction nucleotides: 2. Looked up from germline, CDR1 is SGHTA and CDR2 is FQGNSA. The CDR3 runs to 15 residues. CDR3 amino acids: CASSWDRGGTDTQYF. CDR3 nucleotides: TGTGCCAGCAGCTGGGACAGGGGCGGCACAGATACGCAGTATTTT.

The chain combines TRBV28 with TRBJ2-7, with 9 bases lining up with TRBD1. Germline-derived CDR1 and CDR2 are MDHEN and SYDVKM. Unmatched junction bases numbered 11, after V lost 5 bases and J lost 6 bases. This CDR3 has 15 residues. The CDR3 nucleotides read TGTGCCAGCAGTATACTACAGGGGGCGTCTGGCGAGCAGTACTTC. Translation: CASSILQGASGEQYF.

The chain couples TRBV4-1 to TRBJ2-5; D call uncertain. The J call may be wrong; the DNA end is better matched by TRBJ2-7. The CDR3 is 12 residues long. Per the germline V gene, CDR1 is MGHRA and CDR2 is YSYEKL. The CDR3: CASSGRSFEQYF. The CDR3 DNA reads TGCGCCAGCAGCGGTCGGTCGTTCGAGCAGTACTTC.